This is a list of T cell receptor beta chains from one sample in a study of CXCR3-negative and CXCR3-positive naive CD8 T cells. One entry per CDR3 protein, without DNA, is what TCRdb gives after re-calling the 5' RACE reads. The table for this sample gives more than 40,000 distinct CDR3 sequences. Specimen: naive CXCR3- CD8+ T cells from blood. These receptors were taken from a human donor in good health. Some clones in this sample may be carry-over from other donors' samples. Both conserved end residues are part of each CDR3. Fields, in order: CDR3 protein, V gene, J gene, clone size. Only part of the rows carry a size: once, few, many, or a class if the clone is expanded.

CASSIIEGETQYF	TRBV19	TRBJ2-5	NA
CASSERDRGLYEQYF	TRBV25-1	TRBJ2-7	NA
CASSLGTAWAYEQYF	TRBV13	TRBJ2-7	NA
CASSPGTNGELFF	TRBV7-2	TRBJ2-2	NA
CSVEGTSTSTDTQYF	TRBV29-1	TRBJ2-3	NA
CASRGPMDHQPQHF	TRBV12-3/TRBV12-4	TRBJ1-5	NA
CASSYSYTTSSYNEQFF	TRBV6-2/TRBV6-3	TRBJ2-1	NA
CASSQVGTGAEAFF	TRBV4-3	TRBJ1-1	NA
CASSELGQDSYNEKLFF	TRBV6-1	TRBJ1-4	NA
CASSPGPSSGNTIYF	TRBV5-4	TRBJ1-3	NA
CSASGGAYITYEQYF	TRBV20-1	TRBJ2-7	NA
CASNPLAGGPDEQFF	TRBV28	TRBJ2-1	NA
CASSERSSSGNTIYF	TRBV10-1	TRBJ1-3	NA
CASSLEGQGRNEQFF	TRBV5-1	TRBJ2-1	NA
CASSEIPRRIYEQYF	TRBV11-2	TRBJ2-7	NA
CSVEKDTYNEQFF	TRBV29-1	TRBJ2-1	NA
CATRTILRLAEGTDTQYF	TRBV7-8	TRBJ2-3	NA
CASSSPRLFRSSEQFF	TRBV27	TRBJ2-1	NA
CASSLGQGNTGELFF	TRBV5-1	TRBJ2-2	medium-sized
CASSDRNRYNEQFF	TRBV4-2	TRBJ2-1	NA
CASSLTGMNTGELFF	TRBV7-6	TRBJ2-2	NA
CASSEDLPSGATYGYTF	TRBV27	TRBJ1-2	NA
CSVEAGGGTDTQYF	TRBV29-1	TRBJ2-3	NA
CSVALLVGQGDSGFSNTEAFF	TRBV29-1	TRBJ1-1	NA
CASSLYNTGELFF	TRBV6-2/TRBV6-3	TRBJ2-2	NA
CASSVGAPGLYEQYF	TRBV9	TRBJ2-7	NA
CASSFSGRNQPQHF	TRBV12-3/TRBV12-4	TRBJ1-5	NA
CSAPGSGGGRPLGEQYF	TRBV20-1	TRBJ2-7	NA
CASSLSDTNQPQHF	TRBV7-9	TRBJ1-5	NA